This T cell receptor beta chain originates from a study of OX40 agonist ivuxolimab in advanced cancers. Study context: Subjects had a mean age of around 60 years, with a range of 23 to 79; 82.7% were male. Study conclusions and caveats: With doses of 0.1 to 3.0 mg/kg, CD4+ and CD8+ blood T cells had undergone clonal expansion by week 6.

The trim removed 5 bases at V and 6 bases at J, leaving 7 bases unmatched. This CDR3 is built from 13 residues. Germline V gene lookup returns CDR1 SGHTA and CDR2 FQGTGA. On this clone itself: What it binds is not known.

Sequencing was performed with immunoSEQ multiplex PCR; in TCRdb, only in-frame clones are kept and a portion is missing. The sample records about 110,000 clones, approximately 89% being singletons. Autoimmune disease history or systemic immunosuppression led to patient exclusion. The receptor comes from an adult with an advanced solid tumor such as melanoma, head and neck, liver or kidney cancer. Sequenced material: CD4+ or CD8+ T cells sorted from blood, taken in a trial of the OX40 agonist ivuxolimab. The chain carries TRBV7-3 and TRBJ2-7; 7 nucleotides match TRBD1. CDR3 amino acids: CASSRTGVGEQYF. The CDR3 region has the DNA TGTGCCAGCAGCCGAACAGGGGTTGGCGAGCAGTACTTC.